This T cell receptor (beta chain) was found in a study of OX40 agonist ivuxolimab in advanced cancers. Study summary: Enrolled patients in dose escalation had cancers that were hepatocellular carcinoma, melanoma, renal cell or head and neck cancer.

Only in-frame clones appear in the TCRdb table, and some are missing; sequencing was by immunoSEQ multiplex PCR. The repertoire holds 11,000 or so clones, with 85% to 90% as singletons. The CDR3 covers 14 residues. Per the germline V gene, CDR1 is SEHNR and CDR2 is FQNEAQ (reference sequence). J was trimmed by 7 bases and V by 6 bases; bases with no gene match: 8. V and J are TRBV7-9 and TRBJ2-2; 7 nucleotides match TRBD2. This material consisted of CD4+ or CD8+ T cells sorted from blood, taken in a trial of the OX40 agonist ivuxolimab. This clonotype was obtained from an adult with an advanced solid tumor such as melanoma, head and neck, liver or kidney cancer. The CDR3 here is CASRPSGKGGELFF. The CDR3 region has the DNA TGTGCCAGCAGACCGAGCGGGAAGGGCGGGGAGCTGTTTTTT.